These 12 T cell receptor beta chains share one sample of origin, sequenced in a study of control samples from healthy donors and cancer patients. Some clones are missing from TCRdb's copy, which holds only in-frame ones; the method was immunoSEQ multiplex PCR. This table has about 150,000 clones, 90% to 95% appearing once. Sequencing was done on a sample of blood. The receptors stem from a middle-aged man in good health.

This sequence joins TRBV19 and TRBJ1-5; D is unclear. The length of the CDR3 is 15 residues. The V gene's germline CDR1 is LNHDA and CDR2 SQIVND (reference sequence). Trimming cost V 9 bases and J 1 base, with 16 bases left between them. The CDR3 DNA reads TGTGCCAGCGAGCCAGGACGGGCAAGCAATCAGCCCCAGCATTTT. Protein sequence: CASEPGRASNQPQHF. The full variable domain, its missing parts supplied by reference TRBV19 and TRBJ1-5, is DGGITQSPKYLFRKEGQNVTLSCEQNLNHDAMYWYRQDPGQGLRLIYYSQIVNDFQKGDIAEGYSVSREKKESFPLTVTSAQKNPTAFYLCASEPGRASNQPQHFGDGTRLSIL.

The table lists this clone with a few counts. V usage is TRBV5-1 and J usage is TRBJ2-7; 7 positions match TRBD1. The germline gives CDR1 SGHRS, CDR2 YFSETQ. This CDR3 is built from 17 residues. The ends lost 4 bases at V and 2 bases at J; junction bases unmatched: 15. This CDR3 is CASSPDLTGRGTYEQYF. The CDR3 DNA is TGCGCCAGCAGCCCCGACTTGACAGGGCGAGGGACCTACGAGCAGTACTTC.

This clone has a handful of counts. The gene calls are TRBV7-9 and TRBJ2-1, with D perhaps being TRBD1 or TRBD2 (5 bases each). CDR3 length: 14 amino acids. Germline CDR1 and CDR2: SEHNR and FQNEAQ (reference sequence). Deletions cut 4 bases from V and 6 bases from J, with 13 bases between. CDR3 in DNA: TGTGCCAGCAGCTCCCGGGGCCTTTTCAATGAGCAGTTCTTC. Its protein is CASSSRGLFNEQFF.

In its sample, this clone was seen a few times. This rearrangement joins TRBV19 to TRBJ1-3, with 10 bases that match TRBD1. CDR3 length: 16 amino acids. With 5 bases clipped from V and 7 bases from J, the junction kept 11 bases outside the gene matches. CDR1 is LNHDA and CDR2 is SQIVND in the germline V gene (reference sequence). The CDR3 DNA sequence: TGTGCCAGTAGTTCTTTCTTCCCGGGACAGGGGAACACCATATATTTT. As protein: CASSSFFPGQGNTIYF. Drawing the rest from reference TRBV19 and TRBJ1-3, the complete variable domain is DGGITQSPKYLFRKEGQNVTLSCEQNLNHDAMYWYRQDPGQGLRLIYYSQIVNDFQKGDIAEGYSVSREKKESFPLTVTSAQKNPTAFYLCASSSFFPGQGNTIYFGEGSWLTVV.

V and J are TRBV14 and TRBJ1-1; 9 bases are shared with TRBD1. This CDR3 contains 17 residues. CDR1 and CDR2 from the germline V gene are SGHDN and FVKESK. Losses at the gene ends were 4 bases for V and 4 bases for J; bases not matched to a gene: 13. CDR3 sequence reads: CASSPTGGVPGGTEAFF. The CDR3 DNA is TGTGCCAGCAGCCCGACAGGGGGGGTTCCCGGGGGCACTGAAGCTTTCTTT. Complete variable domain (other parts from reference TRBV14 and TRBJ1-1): EAGVTQFPSHSVIEKGQTVTLRCDPISGHDNLYWYRRVMGKEIKFLLHFVKESKQDESGMPNNRFLAERTGGTYSTLKVQPAELEDSGVYFCASSPTGGVPGGTEAFFGQGTRLTVV.

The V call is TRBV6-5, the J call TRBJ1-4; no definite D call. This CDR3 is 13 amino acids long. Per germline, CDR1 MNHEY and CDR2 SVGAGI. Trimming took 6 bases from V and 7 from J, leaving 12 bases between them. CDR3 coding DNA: TGTGCCAGCAGCTCAGGTGCGGGTGAAAAACTGTTTTTT. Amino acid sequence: CASSSGAGEKLFF.

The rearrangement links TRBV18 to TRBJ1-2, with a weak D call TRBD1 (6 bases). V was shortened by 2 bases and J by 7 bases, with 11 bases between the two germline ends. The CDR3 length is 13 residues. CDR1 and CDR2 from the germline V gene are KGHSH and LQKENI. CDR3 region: CASSPDRLVGYTF. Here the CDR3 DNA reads TGTGCCAGCTCACCAGACAGGCTGGTTGGCTACACCTTC.

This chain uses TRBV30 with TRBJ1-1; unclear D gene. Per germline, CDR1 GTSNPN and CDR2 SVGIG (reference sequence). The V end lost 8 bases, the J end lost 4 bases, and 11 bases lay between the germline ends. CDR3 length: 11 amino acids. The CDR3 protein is CALQDFTEAFF. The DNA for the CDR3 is TGTGCCCTTCAGGATTTCACTGAAGCTTTCTTT.

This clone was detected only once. The CDR3 is CASSILRTGRFGKAFF. The DNA for the CDR3 is TGTGCCAGTAGTATCCTCCGGACAGGGCGATTCGGCAAAGCTTTCTTT. This chain links TRBV19 with TRBJ1-1; 8 bases are a match to TRBD1. J lost 9 bases, V lost 3 bases, and 15 bases had no gene match. CDR3 size: 16 residues. Germline values: CDR1 LNHDA, CDR2 SQIVND (reference sequence).

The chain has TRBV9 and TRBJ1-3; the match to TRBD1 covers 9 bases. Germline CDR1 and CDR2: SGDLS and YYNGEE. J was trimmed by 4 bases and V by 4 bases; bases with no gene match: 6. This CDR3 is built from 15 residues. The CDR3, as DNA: TGTGCCAGCAGCATGGGACAGGGAGACGGAAACACCATATATTTT. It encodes CASSMGQGDGNTIYF.

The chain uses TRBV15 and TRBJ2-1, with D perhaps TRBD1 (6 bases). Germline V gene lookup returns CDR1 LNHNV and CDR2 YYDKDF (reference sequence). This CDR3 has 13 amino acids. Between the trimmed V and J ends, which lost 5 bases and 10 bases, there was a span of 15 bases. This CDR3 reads CATSGTDRTEQFF. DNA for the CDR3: TGTGCCACCAGCGGAACCGACAGGACCGAGCAGTTCTTC. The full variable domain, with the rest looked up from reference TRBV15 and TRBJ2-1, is DAMVIQNPRYQVTQFGKPVTLSCSQTLNHNVMYWYQQKSSQAPKLLFHYYDKDFNNEADTPDNFQSRRPNTSFCFLDIRSPGLGDTAMYLCATSGTDRTEQFFGPGTRLTVL.

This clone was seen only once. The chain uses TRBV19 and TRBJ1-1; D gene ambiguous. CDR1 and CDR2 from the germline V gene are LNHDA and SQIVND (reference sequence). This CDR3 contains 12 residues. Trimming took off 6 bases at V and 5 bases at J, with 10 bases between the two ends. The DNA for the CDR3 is TGTGCCAGTAGCCCGGATGAGACTGAAGCTTTCTTT. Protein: CASSPDETEAFF.